The 31 T cell receptor beta chains reported below all come from one sample, sequenced in a study of regulatory T cells in long-lasting Graves disease. Relying on iRepertoire HTBI primers and Arm-PCR of CDR3 regions, the team built TCR beta libraries. One entry per CDR3 protein, called by TCRdb with MiXCR from the multiplex PCR reads. Among approximately 400,000 distinct CDR3 sequences listed, about 14% were seen once. Time point of the sample: newly diagnosed GD, antithyroid drugs for less than 3 months. The TCR library was made from RNA extracted from PBMCs. Specimen: peripheral blood mononuclear cells (PBMCs), collected at new diagnosis, from a patient treated with antithyroid drugs. The receptor set was obtained from a female donor with Graves disease.

This clonotype is a singleton in its sample. V is TRBV7-2 and J is TRBJ2-5; 13 bases map to TRBD2. Germline V lookup: CDR1 SGHTA, CDR2 FQGNSA. After removal of 4 bases from V and 4 bases from J, the junction contained 6 bases not matched to a gene. This CDR3 comprises 16 residues. Here the CDR3 DNA reads TGTGCCAGCAGCTATGCCGGACTAGCGGGGGTAGAGACCCAGTACTTC. Protein sequence: CASSYAGLAGVETQYF. The entire variable domain, with the rest obtained from reference TRBV7-2 and TRBJ2-5, is as follows: GAGVSQSPSNKVTEKGKDVELRCDPISGHTALYWYRQSLGQGLEFLIYFQGNSAPDKSGLPSDRFSAERTGGSVSTLTIQRTQQEDSAVYLCASSYAGLAGVETQYFGPGTRLLVL.

This clonotype was seen at least ten times. The chain joins TRBV5-1 to TRBJ1-2; D is unresolved. This CDR3 is built from 14 residues. Between the trimmed V and J ends, which lost 4 bases and 3 bases, there was a span of 13 bases. The germline V gene has CDR1 SGHRS and CDR2 YFSETQ. CDR3 coding DNA: TGCGCCAGCAGCCCGGGATCATCGGACTATGGCTACACCTTC. This codes for CASSPGSSDYGYTF.

This clonotype was detected ten times or more. V is TRBV11-2 and J is TRBJ2-3; tentatively, D is TRBD2 (6 bases). The V gene's germline CDR1 is SGHAT and CDR2 FQNNGV. The CDR3 is made up of 14 amino acids. The V and J ends lost 5 bases and 1 base respectively, with 10 bases between them. The CDR3 loop reads CASSPGGGTDTQYF. The CDR3 coding sequence is TGTGCCAGCAGCCCTGGAGGGGGCACAGATACGCAGTATTTT.

The chain has TRBV19 and TRBJ2-7; TRBD1 aligns across 7 bases. Germline CDR1 LNHDA, CDR2 SQIVND (reference sequence). The CDR3 is 15 residues long. The V and J ends lost 3 bases and 3 bases, in that order; junction bases with no gene match: 8. This CDR3 is CASSMVGQSRYEQYF. DNA of the CDR3: TGTGCCAGTAGTATGGTGGGACAGTCTCGCTACGAGCAGTACTTC.

This clonotype was observed a few times. J is TRBJ2-7 and V is TRBV18; D ambiguous. V lost 0 bases to trimming and J lost 2 bases, with 8 bases between them. The length of the CDR3 is 14 residues. Germline values: CDR1 KGHSH, CDR2 LQKENI. The chain's CDR3 is CASSPPSATYEQYF. The CDR3 nucleotides read TGTGCCAGCTCACCACCATCAGCGACCTACGAGCAGTACTTC.

With respect to this clonotype: A much bigger clone sits one base away, suggesting this may be a read error. The V call is TRBV6-2 or TRBV6-3, the J call TRBJ1-2; 11 bases are a match to TRBD1. Germline CDR1 MNHEY, CDR2 SVGEGT. The CDR3 runs to 14 residues. CDR3 DNA: TGTACCAGCAGTTGGGACAGGGGGGGTCGTGGCTACACCTTC. This gives the protein CTSSWDRGGRGYTF.

The table lists this clonotype with many counts. This rearrangement joins TRBV20-1 to TRBJ1-5, with D uncertain. Germline CDR1 and CDR2: DFQATT and SNEGSKA (reference sequence). Trimming pared 5 bases from V and 0 bases from J, leaving 14 bases between. This CDR3 comprises 15 residues. CDR3 in amino acids: CSARKDLYSNQPQHF. The CDR3 DNA sequence: TGCAGTGCTCGAAAGGACCTCTATAGCAATCAGCCCCAGCATTTT.

This clonotype was found many times. This rearrangement joins TRBV12-3 or TRBV12-4 to TRBJ2-3; no definite D call. Trimming removed 3 bases at V and 4 bases at J, with 14 bases between. This CDR3 has 15 amino acids. CDR3 residues: CASSLSSALADTQYF. The CDR3 nucleotides are TGTGCCAGCAGTTTGAGTAGTGCCCTGGCAGATACGCAGTATTTT.

The gene calls are TRBV6-1 and TRBJ2-3; 7 nucleotides align to TRBD2. The V gene's germline CDR1 is MNHNS and CDR2 SASEGT. The CDR3 runs 16 residues. V shed 5 bases and J 2 bases; nucleotides not matched to a gene: 10. CDR3 coding DNA: TGTGCCAGCAGTCCAGGACTAGAAACAATCACAGATACGCAGTATTTT. It codes for CASSPGLETITDTQYF.

This clonotype was seen a few times. The rearrangement joins TRBV5-4 to TRBJ1-2; 7 bases line up with TRBD1. This CDR3 is built from 15 residues. Per the germline V gene, CDR1 is SGHNT and CDR2 is YYREEE (reference sequence). The J segment lost 1 base and the V segment lost 2 bases, leaving 5 bases of the junction unmatched. In nucleotides, the CDR3 is TGTGCCAGCAGCTTTCGACAGGGCAGTAACTATGGCTACACCTTC. Its protein is CASSFRQGSNYGYTF.

The chain links TRBV12-3 or TRBV12-4 to TRBJ2-4, with D perhaps TRBD2 (6 bases). This CDR3 has 14 amino acids. Trimming removed 2 bases at V and 3 bases at J, with 8 bases between. In nucleotides, the CDR3 is TGTGCCAGCAGTTTATTGGGACTCAAAAACATTCAGTACTTC. It codes for CASSLLGLKNIQYF.

In its sample, this clonotype was seen many times. The V and J genes are TRBV7-2 and TRBJ1-2; TRBD1 agrees at 8 bases. Germline-derived CDR1 and CDR2 are SGHTA and FQGNSA. V gave up 4 bases and J gave up 7 bases; unmatched junction bases: 2. The CDR3 is 12 residues long. This CDR3 is CASSWTGSGYTF. DNA for the CDR3: TGTGCCAGCAGCTGGACAGGGTCTGGCTACACCTTC.

Notes on this clonotype: A much more abundant neighbour one base away suggests this may be a read error. The chain links TRBV6-4 to TRBJ2-4; 10 bases match TRBD1. Germline V CDR1 and CDR2: MRHNA, SNTAGT. After removal of 3 bases from V and 5 bases from J, the junction contained 4 bases not matched to a gene. The length of the CDR3 is 15 residues. The CDR3 here is CASSEPGTGENIQYF. The CDR3 bases are TGTGCCAGCAGTGAGCCCGGGACAGGGGAAAACATTCAGTACTTC.

This sequence joins TRBV29-1 and TRBJ2-7; a possible D gene is TRBD2 (6 bases). Trimming took off 5 bases at V and 2 bases at J, with 13 bases between the two ends. Per germline, CDR1 SQVTM and CDR2 ANQGSEA. The CDR3 contains 13 residues. CDR3 in amino acids: CSVHLAQTYEQYF. CDR3 coding DNA: TGCAGCGTTCACCTAGCGCAAACCTACGAGCAGTACTTC.

This chain connects TRBV28 to TRBJ2-1; 11 nucleotides agree with TRBD2. This CDR3 contains 20 residues. Germline V CDR1 and CDR2: MDHEN, SYDVKM. With V trimmed by 5 bases and J by 0 bases, 15 bases remained unmatched. The CDR3, as DNA: TGTGCCAGCAGTCCCCCGGGACTAGCGGATTTCATCAGCTCCTACAATGAGCAGTTCTTC. As protein: CASSPPGLADFISSYNEQFF.

This clonotype has ten or more counts. The V gene is TRBV6-5, the J gene TRBJ1-1; no reliable D call. Trimming left V 4 bases short and J 0 bases short, with 18 bases between. CDR3 length: 17 amino acids. Per the germline V gene, CDR1 is MNHEY and CDR2 is SVGAGI. The DNA for the CDR3 is TGTGCCAGCAGTTTAACGGGCAGGCCAGGCATGAACACTGAAGCTTTCTTT. It specifies CASSLTGRPGMNTEAFF.

This clonotype was picked up many times. The V and J genes are TRBV9 and TRBJ2-7; possible D gene TRBD1, 6 bases. Germline-derived CDR1 and CDR2 are SGDLS and YYNGEE. The CDR3 extends over 17 amino acids. The V end lost 4 bases, the J end lost 2 bases, and 22 bases lay between the germline ends. CDR3 nucleotide sequence: TGTGCCAGCAGCCACGGACAGTGGACCACCCTAGCCTACGAGCAGTACTTC. It yields the protein CASSHGQWTTLAYEQYF.

This clonotype was detected many times. This chain links TRBV7-9 with TRBJ2-1; D is tentatively TRBD1 or TRBD2 (5 bases each). V dropped 8 bases and J dropped 0 bases, with 14 bases sitting between them. This CDR3 has 15 residues. The germline gives CDR1 SEHNR, CDR2 FQNEAQ (reference sequence). The CDR3 DNA reads as TGTGCCAGCTTTCAGGGACGGATCTCCTACAATGAGCAGTTCTTC. Encoded protein: CASFQGRISYNEQFF.

The genes are TRBV30 and TRBJ2-1; TRBD2 matches at 10 bases. Trimming removed 3 bases from V and 0 bases from J; junction bases left unmatched: 8. Germline V CDR1 and CDR2: GTSNPN, SVGIG (reference sequence). The CDR3 loop spans 17 amino acids. CDR3: CAWRGASGSSSYNEQFF. The DNA of the CDR3 is TGTGCCTGGAGGGGGGCTAGCGGGAGTAGCTCCTACAATGAGCAGTTCTTC. Full variable domain (rest looked up from reference TRBV30 and TRBJ2-1): SQTIHQWPATLVQPVGSPLSLECTVEGTSNPNLYWYRQAAGRGLQLLFYSVGIGQISSEVPQNLSASRPQDRQFILSSKKLLLSDSGFYLCAWRGASGSSSYNEQFFGPGTRLTVL.

This clonotype has only a few counts. J is TRBJ1-1 and V is TRBV4-2; 7 bases fit TRBD1. This CDR3 has 16 amino acids. V shed 2 bases and J 4 bases; nucleotides not matched to a gene: 10. Germline values: CDR1 LGHNA, CDR2 YNFKEQ. In DNA form, the CDR3 reads TGTGCCAGCAGCCAAAAAGGGGGCGGGGCAAGCACTGAAGCTTTCTTT. Translating it yields CASSQKGGGASTEAFF.

DNA for the CDR3: TGTGCCAGCAGTGACCCGACTAGCGGCACAGATACGCAGTATTTT. Its protein is CASSDPTSGTDTQYF. This sequence joins TRBV6-2 or TRBV6-3 and TRBJ2-3; TRBD2 agrees at 8 bases. Germline lookup yields CDR1 MNHEY and CDR2 SVGEGT. The CDR3 consists of 15 residues. Trimming cost V 5 bases and J 1 base; bases outside gene matches: 5.

DNA for the CDR3: TGTGCCAGCAGCACGGACAGATTCTCCTACAATGAGCAGTTCTTC. Translated: CASSTDRFSYNEQFF. The chain carries TRBV6-2 or TRBV6-3 and TRBJ2-1, with D tentatively TRBD1 (6 bases). Germline V gene data show CDR1 as MNHEY and CDR2 as SVGEGT. V was cut by 6 bases and J by 0 bases, with 12 bases left in between. There are 15 residues in the CDR3.

This clonotype was seen repeatedly, ten times or more. This chain joins TRBV7-3 and TRBJ2-2, with 8 bases aligning to TRBD2. The V and J ends lost 4 bases and 4 bases, in that order; junction bases with no gene match: 8. This CDR3 region has 16 residues. Germline lookup yields CDR1 SGHTA and CDR2 FQGTGA. Here the CDR3 DNA reads TGTGCCAGCAGCTCCGGGGGGGGAGGGGGCACCGGGGAGCTGTTTTTT. It encodes CASSSGGGGGTGELFF.

About this clonotype: One end of the junction varies from germline; a read error may be responsible. The chain carries TRBV28 and TRBJ2-1; 12 bases align to TRBD2. Germline V gene lookup returns CDR1 MDHEN and CDR2 SYDVKM. The CDR3 has 17 residues. The CDR3 sequence is CASSPPGLAGIYNERFF. The CDR3 DNA reads as TGTGCCAGCAGTCCCCCGGGACTAGCGGGCATCTACAATGAGCGGTTCTTC.

This clonotype was seen ten or more times. Mismatch with germline at one junction end may stem from a read error. This rearrangement joins TRBV7-6 to TRBJ1-1; 7 nucleotides match TRBD1. The CDR3 covers 14 residues. Germline V gene sequence: CDR1 SGHVS, CDR2 FNYEAQ. In DNA, the CDR3 is TGCGCCAGCAGCCCCCGGACAGGACACACTGAAGCTTTCTTT. Translation: CASSPRTGHTEAFF.

This clonotype has just a few counts. This rearrangement joins TRBV5-6 to TRBJ2-7, with D perhaps matching TRBD1 (5 bases). V lost 0 bases, J lost 5 bases, and 6 bases lay in between. Looked up from germline, CDR1 is SGHDT and CDR2 is YYEEEE. This CDR3 region has 12 residues. This CDR3 reads CASSLEGDEQYF. The CDR3 region has the DNA TGTGCCAGCAGCTTGGAAGGGGACGAGCAGTACTTC.

This clonotype turned up a few times. The V and J genes are TRBV20-1 and TRBJ1-2; a possible D gene is TRBD1 (6 bases). CDR3 length: 13 amino acids. Deletions cut 3 bases from V and 3 bases from J, with 11 bases between. Germline assignment: CDR1 DFQATT and CDR2 SNEGSKA (reference sequence). The CDR3, as DNA: TGCAGTGCTAGCACAGGGAAAGACTATGGCTACACCTTC. The encoded protein is CSASTGKDYGYTF.

This clonotype was counted a few times. The V call is TRBV29-1, the J call TRBJ2-7, with D tentatively TRBD2 (6 bases). The CDR3 sequence is 14 residues long. In germline, CDR1 is SQVTM, CDR2 ANQGSEA. V lost 4 bases to trimming and J lost 0 bases, with 13 bases between them. The CDR3 protein is CSVVRDWSSYEQYF. In nucleotides, the CDR3 is TGCAGCGTTGTAAGGGACTGGAGCTCCTACGAGCAGTACTTC.

This clonotype has a count of ten or more. The chain joins TRBV30 to TRBJ1-2, with D possibly being TRBD1 (5 bases). Looked up from germline, CDR1 is GTSNPN and CDR2 is SVGIG (reference sequence). The germline V and J ends were trimmed by 6 bases and 13 bases, with 24 bases remaining between them. The CDR3 contains 13 residues. This CDR3 is CACDGGNYVFGTF. In DNA form, the CDR3 reads TGTGCCTGCGACGGGGGAAACTATGTTTTTGGCACCTTC.

This clonotype was counted many times. The chain links TRBV2 to TRBJ2-7, with D possibly matching TRBD2 (6 bases). V dropped 6 bases and J dropped 2 bases, with 11 bases sitting between them. The CDR3 runs 13 residues. Per the germline V gene, CDR1 is SNHLY and CDR2 is FYNNEI. DNA for the CDR3: TGTGCCAGCAGGATGGGACTTACCTACGAGCAGTACTTC. This translates into CASRMGLTYEQYF.

This clonotype was recorded a few times. The V call is TRBV27, the J call TRBJ2-1, with 10 bases identical to TRBD1. V lost 4 bases to trimming and J lost 3 bases; unmatched junction nucleotides: 9. Germline V gene lookup returns CDR1 MNHEY and CDR2 SMNVEV (reference sequence). The CDR3 is made up of 17 amino acids. CDR3 in DNA: TGTGCCAGCAGTTCGAATTACGGGACAGGGGACTACAATGAGCAGTTCTTC. Translated: CASSSNYGTGDYNEQFF.